The 24 T cell receptor beta chains listed next were all sequenced from one sample in a study of T cell changes during pregnancy in multiple sclerosis. Profiling relied on immunoSEQ multiplex PCR, and the TCRdb table lists in-frame clones only, not all of them. The data show 35,000 to 45,000 clones, about 89% seen once. The specimen comprised CD4+ T cells from peripheral blood mononuclear cells, sampled in the first trimester of pregnancy. The receptors were sampled from a female donor with multiple sclerosis, enrolled in a pregnancy study.

This clone was seen more than once but under ten times. The chain recombines TRBV2 with TRBJ1-2, with D perhaps matching TRBD1 (5 bases). Deletions cut 4 bases from V and 8 bases from J, with 14 bases between. Germline values: CDR1 SNHLY, CDR2 FYNNEI. CDR3 size: 13 residues. The CDR3 nucleotides read TGTGCCAGCAGTGTCCGGGCGGGGGGAGGCTACACCTTC. Protein sequence: CASSVRAGGGYTF.

The V and J genes are TRBV11-2 and TRBJ1-2; the D gene is possibly TRBD1 (5 bases). Per germline, CDR1 SGHAT and CDR2 FQNNGV. The CDR3 consists of 15 residues. V shed 5 bases and J shed 0 bases, with 13 bases lying between them. CDR3 nucleotides: TGTGCCAGCAGCCTGGGCAGGGCGGCTAACTATGGCTACACCTTC. It yields the protein CASSLGRAANYGYTF.

This clone was counted only a few times. This sequence joins TRBV7-8 and TRBJ1-1, with D hard to call. Germline V gives CDR1 SGHVS, CDR2 FQNEAQ. Trimming took 1 base from V and 10 from J, leaving 10 bases between them. This CDR3 has 12 amino acids. The CDR3 loop reads CASSLVATRAFF. In DNA, the CDR3 is TGTGCCAGCAGCTTAGTAGCCACGCGAGCTTTCTTT.

This chain joins TRBV5-1 and TRBJ2-7; tentative D call: TRBD1 (6 bases). This CDR3 comprises 14 residues. Deletions cut 0 bases from V and 7 bases from J, with 14 bases between. The germline CDR1 and CDR2 sequences are SGHRS and YFSETQ. The CDR3 reads CASSLGGGAREQYF. CDR3 sequence (DNA): TGCGCCAGCAGCTTGGGAGGGGGTGCACGGGAGCAGTACTTC.

The gene calls are TRBV19 and TRBJ2-6; no clear D gene. V lost 4 bases and J 0 bases, leaving 13 bases between the germline ends. Germline V gene sequence: CDR1 LNHDA, CDR2 SQIVND (reference sequence). The CDR3 is 17 amino acids. CDR3 sequence reads: CASSKESELSGANVLTF. The CDR3 nucleotides are TGTGCCAGTAGTAAAGAGTCGGAGCTCTCTGGGGCCAACGTCCTGACTTTC.

This chain joins TRBV30 and TRBJ1-5; TRBD1 matches at 9 bases. Germline V CDR1 and CDR2: GTSNPN, SVGIG (reference sequence). There are 13 residues in the CDR3. V was clipped by 3 bases and J by 8 bases; unmatched bases: 5. CDR3 DNA sequence: TGTGCCTGGAGCGGACAGGGGAGGGAGCCCCAGCATTTT. Translated: CAWSGQGREPQHF. The entire variable domain, with the rest obtained from reference TRBV30 and TRBJ1-5, is as follows: SQTIHQWPATLVQPVGSPLSLECTVEGTSNPNLYWYRQAAGRGLQLLFYSVGIGQISSEVPQNLSASRPQDRQFILSSKKLLLSDSGFYLCAWSGQGREPQHFGDGTRLSIL.

The chain combines TRBV10-1 with TRBJ1-5, with D unresolved. Trimming removed 2 bases from V and 0 bases from J, with 5 bases in between. CDR1 is WNHNN and CDR2 is SYGVQD in the germline V gene (reference sequence). The CDR3 totals 14 residues. The CDR3 region is CASSEGNSNQPQHF. Here the CDR3 DNA reads TGCGCCAGCAGTGAGGGCAATAGCAATCAGCCCCAGCATTTT.

A note on this clone: The DNA is omitted, as the CDR3 cannot be located on it reliably, and the CDR3 follows TCRdb's listing. The rearrangement links TRBV28 to TRBJ1-4; the table's TRBD1 call for D was not verified on the DNA. The CDR3 region is 16 residues in length, termini included. Germline-derived CDR1 and CDR2 are MDHEN and SYDVKM. This chain's CDR3 is CASSLRGTGGMKNCFF.

V gene TRBV9 combines with J gene TRBJ1-2; no definite D call. Trimming removed 4 bases from V and 0 bases from J, with 25 bases in between. This CDR3 spans 19 amino acids. Germline V gives CDR1 SGDLS, CDR2 YYNGEE. The DNA of the CDR3 is TGTGCCAGCAGCACGCGCTCCTCACTTTGGAGGGAGTCTAACTATGGCTACACCTTC. Translated, it gives CASSTRSSLWRESNYGYTF.

V is TRBV19 and J is TRBJ2-5; 7 nucleotides align to TRBD1. CDR1 is LNHDA, CDR2 SQIVND, per germline (reference sequence). After removal of 3 bases from V and 5 bases from J, the junction contained 3 bases not matched to a gene. The CDR3 loop spans 13 amino acids. CDR3 sequence (DNA): TGTGCCAGTAGTATCGGACAGGTGGAGACCCAGTACTTC. It codes for CASSIGQVETQYF.

The chain is built from TRBV5-1 and TRBJ2-1, with D perhaps matching TRBD2 (5 bases). This CDR3 contains 15 residues. Looked up from germline, CDR1 is SGHRS and CDR2 is YFSETQ. V dropped 4 bases and J dropped 0 bases, with 11 bases sitting between them. CDR3 in DNA: TGCGCCAGCAGCCACCGAGGGAGCTCCTACAATGAGCAGTTCTTC. Its translation is CASSHRGSSYNEQFF.

V is TRBV27 and J is TRBJ2-7; the D is unclear. V lost 6 bases, J lost 2 bases, and 14 bases lay in between. This CDR3 is built from 14 residues. Germline V CDR1 and CDR2: MNHEY, SMNVEV (reference sequence). CDR3 coding DNA: TGTGCCAGCAGGCCGAGAGGCCTCCCCTACGAGCAGTACTTC. Translated: CASRPRGLPYEQYF.

This rearrangement joins TRBV18 to TRBJ2-7; 14 bases align to TRBD2. The CDR3 runs to 16 residues. Germline trimming cut 8 bases from V and 4 bases from J; bases unmatched to any gene: 10. In germline, CDR1 is KGHSH, CDR2 LQKENI. The CDR3 spells CASRPRGTSGSYEQYF. DNA for the CDR3: TGTGCCAGCCGCCCCCGTGGGACTAGCGGGAGTTACGAGCAGTACTTC.

The genes are TRBV30 and TRBJ2-5; TRBD2 might be the D (5 bases). The germline V gene has CDR1 GTSNPN and CDR2 SVGIG (reference sequence). The V gene lost 3 bases and the J gene lost 5 bases, with 22 bases spanning the gap. This CDR3 is built from 16 residues. The CDR3 DNA is TGTGCCTGGAGCGCGCGTAGCGCCATACTTAGGGAGACCCAGTACTTC. This codes for CAWSARSAILRETQYF.

This clone occurred once. The rearrangement uses TRBV27 and TRBJ1-3, with 7 bases identical to TRBD1. The CDR3 runs to 15 residues. V trimming: 6 bases; J trimming: 4 bases; junction bases outside the gene matches: 9. The germline V gene has CDR1 MNHEY and CDR2 SMNVEV (reference sequence). The CDR3 bases are TGTGCCAGCAGGCCTAGGGGGCCGGGAGGAAACACCATATATTTT. As protein: CASRPRGPGGNTIYF.

J is TRBJ2-5 and V is TRBV19; 9 bases line up with TRBD1. Per the germline V gene, CDR1 is LNHDA and CDR2 is SQIVND (reference sequence). With 4 bases clipped from V and 7 bases from J, the junction kept 7 bases outside the gene matches. This CDR3 has 14 residues. As DNA, the CDR3 is TGTGCCAGTAGTACGGGGACAGGGTCAACGACCCAGTACTTC. Translating gives CASSTGTGSTTQYF.

The rearrangement links TRBV5-4 to TRBJ2-3, with D tentatively TRBD1 (6 bases). In germline, CDR1 is SGHNT, CDR2 YYREEE (reference sequence). V was trimmed by 6 bases and J by 1 base, leaving 12 bases between them. CDR3 size: 14 residues. The CDR3 region has the DNA TGTGCCAGCACCTCGCCAGGGGGCACAGATACGCAGTATTTT. Protein product: CASTSPGGTDTQYF.

This rearrangement joins TRBV18 to TRBJ2-2; 7 nucleotides line up with TRBD1. The CDR3 is made up of 19 amino acids. V was clipped by 3 bases and J by 3 bases; unmatched bases: 16. Germline assignment: CDR1 KGHSH and CDR2 LQKENI. The chain's CDR3 is CASSPRPGQPQSYTGELFF. For the CDR3, the DNA is TGTGCCAGCTCACCCAGACCGGGACAGCCACAATCTTACACCGGGGAGCTGTTTTTT.

The table lists this clone with many counts. V is TRBV6-1 and J is TRBJ2-4, with a possible D match to TRBD2 (6 bases). The length of the CDR3 is 13 residues. CDR1 is MNHNS and CDR2 is SASEGT in the germline V gene. V lost 6 bases, J lost 9 bases, and 15 bases lay in between. In DNA form, the CDR3 reads TGTGCCAGCAGCCGGGAGATTAAGGCCATTCAGTACTTC. Amino acids: CASSREIKAIQYF.

This clone appeared a few times. J is TRBJ1-2 and V is TRBV14, with TRBD1 matching over 10 bases. Germline V gene lookup returns CDR1 SGHDN and CDR2 FVKESK. This CDR3 has 15 residues. Trimming removed 3 bases from V and 8 bases from J; junction bases left unmatched: 9. The CDR3 bases are TGTGCCAGCAGCCAGACTGGGACAGGGGTCGGCGGCTACACCTTC. Its translation is CASSQTGTGVGGYTF.

The chain combines TRBV5-4 with TRBJ2-2, with TRBD2 matching 9 bases. The CDR3 length is 15 residues. J was trimmed by 6 bases and V by 0 bases; bases with no gene match: 3. CDR1 and CDR2 from the germline V gene are SGHNT and YYREEE (reference sequence). CDR3 coding DNA: TGTGCCAGCAGCTTGGCGGGACTAGCACCCGGGGAGCTGTTTTTT. It translates to CASSLAGLAPGELFF.

The chain carries TRBV30 and TRBJ2-7; a weak D match, TRBD2 (6 bases). V lost 5 bases to trimming and J lost 1 base, with 12 bases between them. Germline CDR1 and CDR2: GTSNPN and SVGIG (reference sequence). The CDR3 has 13 amino acids. CDR3 sequence reads: CAWDPGDSYEQYF. CDR3 DNA: TGTGCCTGGGATCCGGGGGATTCCTACGAGCAGTACTTC.

The chain links TRBV2 to TRBJ1-4; tentatively, D is TRBD1 (6 bases). The CDR3 loop spans 15 amino acids. V dropped 6 bases and J dropped 2 bases, with 13 bases sitting between them. Looked up from germline, CDR1 is SNHLY and CDR2 is FYNNEI. The CDR3: CASRHRDLTNEKLFF. CDR3 nucleotide sequence: TGTGCCAGCAGACACAGGGATCTTACTAATGAAAAACTGTTTTTT.

The genes are TRBV6-5 and TRBJ2-1; TRBD2 might be the D (5 bases). The V gene's germline CDR1 is MNHEY and CDR2 SVGAGI. V lost 8 bases to trimming and J lost 7 bases, with 12 bases between them. The CDR3 is made up of 12 amino acids. The CDR3 DNA is TGTGCCAGCGCGTCGGGGAGAAATGAGCAGTTCTTC. Translation gives CASASGRNEQFF.